This TCR beta chain was documented in a study of T cell changes during pregnancy in multiple sclerosis. The method was immunoSEQ multiplex PCR; TCRdb's version includes in-frame clones alone and lacks a portion of them. The data contain about 77,000 clones, 85% to 95% of them singletons. This clone occurred once. Germline assignment: CDR1 KGHSH and CDR2 LQKENI. This CDR3 is 17 amino acids long. J gave up 7 bases and V 3 bases, and 14 bases lay outside the gene matches. The chain has TRBV18 and TRBJ2-2, with 7 bases identical to TRBD1. The input for sequencing was peripheral blood, taken after pregnancy. This clonotype was obtained from a female donor in good health, enrolled as a control in a pregnancy study. CDR3 loop: CASSPNNGQASGGELFF. DNA for the CDR3: TGTGCCAGCTCACCGAATAATGGACAGGCCTCGGGCGGGGAGCTGTTTTTT.